This TCR beta chain was recovered during a study of blood T cell repertoires in COVID-19. Study background: Italy, Spain and the United States were the sources of the convalescent and acute COVID-19 samples.

Methods used by the authors: Estimation of nucleated cell counts was performed using reference gene primer amplification. Sequencing used immunoSEQ multiplex PCR; TCRdb keeps in-frame clones, though not all of them. That table gives V, J and clone size, and the DNA gave D and trimming. The sample holds about 400,000 clones, around 90% seen once. The CDR3 sequence is 15 residues long. The germline V and J ends were trimmed by 4 bases and 0 bases, with 10 bases remaining between them. The V gene's germline CDR1 is LNHDA and CDR2 SQIVND (reference sequence). This TCR was recovered from a man aged 35 to 55 with acute or convalescent COVID-19. V usage is TRBV19 and J usage is TRBJ1-5, with D maybe TRBD1 (6 bases). The sequencing input was peripheral blood. CDR3 residues: CASSRTAYSNQPQHF. The CDR3 nucleotides are TGTGCCAGTAGTAGGACAGCATATAGCAATCAGCCCCAGCATTTT.